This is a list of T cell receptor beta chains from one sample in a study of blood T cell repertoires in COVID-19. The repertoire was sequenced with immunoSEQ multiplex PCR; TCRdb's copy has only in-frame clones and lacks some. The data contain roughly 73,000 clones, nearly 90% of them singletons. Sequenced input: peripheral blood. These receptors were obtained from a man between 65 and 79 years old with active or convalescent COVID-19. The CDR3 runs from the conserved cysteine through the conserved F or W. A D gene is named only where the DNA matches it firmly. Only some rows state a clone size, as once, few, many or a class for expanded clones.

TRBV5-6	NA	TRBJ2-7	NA	TGTGCCAGCAGCGGGGGCCGACAGCGTTACGAGCAGTACTTC	CASSGGRQRYEQYF
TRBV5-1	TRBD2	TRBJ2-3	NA	TGCGCCAGCAGCTTAGCGGGGATCAGCACAGATACGCAGTATTTT	CASSLAGISTDTQYF
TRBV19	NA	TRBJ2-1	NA	TGTGCCAGTAGTATAGTGGCGAGGGCCACCTCCTACAATGAGCAGTTCTTC	CASSIVARATSYNEQFF
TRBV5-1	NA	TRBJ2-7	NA	TGCGCCAGCAGCCCTGCCGCCGGGGTCTACGAGCAGTACTTC	CASSPAAGVYEQYF
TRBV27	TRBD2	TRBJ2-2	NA	TGTGCCAGCAGCAACTACGGGGGGGGCACCGGGGAGCTGTTTTTT	CASSNYGGGTGELFF
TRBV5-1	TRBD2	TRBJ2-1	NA	TGCGCCAGGGGGGGTTCACTAGCGGGAGGAACCAATGAGCAGTTCTTC	CARGGSLAGGTNEQFF
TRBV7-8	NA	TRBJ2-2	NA	TGTGCCAGCAGCTTATTATCCGGGGAGCTGTTTTTT	CASSLLSGELFF
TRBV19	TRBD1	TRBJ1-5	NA	TGTGCCAGTCGACAGGGGGGGTTCAATCAGCCCCAGCATTTT	CASRQGGFNQPQHF
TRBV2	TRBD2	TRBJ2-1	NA	TGTGCCAGCAGTACCGGGACTAGCGGGAGTGGGGAGCAGTTCTTC	CASSTGTSGSGEQFF
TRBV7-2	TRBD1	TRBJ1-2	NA	TGTGCCAGCAGCACACAGGGGCTCGGCTACACCTTC	CASSTQGLGYTF
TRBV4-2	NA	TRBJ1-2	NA	TGTGCCAGCAGCCAAGATCGGGGGGGGCACTATGGCTACACCTTC	CASSQDRGGHYGYTF
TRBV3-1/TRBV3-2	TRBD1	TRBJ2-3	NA	TGTGCCAGCAACAGGGGGCTTGAAGATACGCAGTATTTT	CASNRGLEDTQYF
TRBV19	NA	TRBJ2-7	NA	TGTGCCAGTAGTATCGGTCAGGGGATTAGATACGAGCAGTACTTC	CASSIGQGIRYEQYF
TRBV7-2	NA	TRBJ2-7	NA	TGTGCCAGCAGCCAACTAGCCGGGGCGCGAGACTCCTACGAGCAGTACTTC	CASSQLAGARDSYEQYF
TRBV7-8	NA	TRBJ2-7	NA	TGTGCCAGCAGCCCAGGCGGGGTCTACGAGCAGTACTTC	CASSPGGVYEQYF
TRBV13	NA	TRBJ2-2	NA	TGTGCCAGCAGCCCCTTCCGGTCGGCCGGGGAGCTGTTTTTT	CASSPFRSAGELFF
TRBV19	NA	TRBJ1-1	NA	TGTGCCAGTAGGACCGGGACACCTTATGAAGCTTTCTTT	CASRTGTPYEAFF
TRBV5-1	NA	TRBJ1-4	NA	TGCGCCAGCAGGTCCAATCTGGGGCAGCTTGAAAAACTGTTTTTT	CASRSNLGQLEKLFF
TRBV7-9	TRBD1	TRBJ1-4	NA	TGTGCCAGCAGCCCCGGACAGGGGTTGAGTGAAAAACTGTTTTTT	CASSPGQGLSEKLFF
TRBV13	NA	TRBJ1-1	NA	TGTGCCAGCAGCCCCTGGGGCCAGAACACTGAAGCTTTCTTT	CASSPWGQNTEAFF
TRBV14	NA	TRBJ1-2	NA	TGTGCCAGCAGCCGAGGACAGAACTATGGCTACACCTTC	CASSRGQNYGYTF
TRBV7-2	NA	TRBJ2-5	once	TGTGCCAGCAGCTTAGGGGCGCGGGCGCACCAAGAGACCCAGTACTTC	CASSLGARAHQETQYF
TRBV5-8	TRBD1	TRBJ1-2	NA	TGTGCCAGCAGCTTCAGACAGGGCTATGGCTACACCTTC	CASSFRQGYGYTF
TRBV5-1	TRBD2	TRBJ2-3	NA	TGCGCCAGCAGCTTTTCCCCTAGCGGGGCGAGCACAGATACGCAGTATTTT	CASSFSPSGASTDTQYF
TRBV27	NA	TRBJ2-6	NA	TGTGCCAGCAGTTTTGGAGGGGCTGGGGCCAACGTCCTGACTTTC	CASSFGGAGANVLTF
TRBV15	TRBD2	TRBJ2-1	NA	TGTGCCACCAGGGGGACTAGCGGATACAATGAGCAGTTCTTC	CATRGTSGYNEQFF
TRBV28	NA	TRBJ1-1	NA	TGTGCCATCCTTGAGGGTACTGAAGCTTTCTTT	CAILEGTEAFF